Detailed here is one T cell receptor (beta chain). These data are taken from a study of human T cells and chemical hapten exposure. Study details: Diphenylcyclopropenone was administered weekly to the scalp of patients throughout the approximately 23-week study. Alopecia areata, totalis and universalis patients, mostly female, were included.

A single record per CDR3 protein comes from TCRdb applying MiXCR to the RACE reads. The sample includes roughly 180,000 distinct CDR3 sequences, about a fifth of them seen just once. Stated time point: patch test 1, 2 weeks after DPC sensitization. Noted treatment: therapeutic diphenylcyclopropenone sensitization with weekly scalp DPC. The source was whole blood, collected in connection with sensitization to the hapten diphenylcyclopropenone (DPC). The receptor's source is a woman aged 45-60 years with alopecia areata. Some clones in this sample may be carry-over from other donors' samples.

This chain's CDR3 is CASSGGPPYEQYF. CDR3 sequence (DNA): TGTGCCAGCAGCGGCGGGCCCCCCTACGAGCAGTACTTC. The rearrangement links TRBV5-4 to TRBJ2-7, with a weak D call TRBD2 (5 bases). Germline V gene sequence: CDR1 SGHNT, CDR2 YYREEE (reference sequence). Trimming took 4 bases from V and 2 from J, leaving 10 bases between them. The CDR3 sequence is 13 residues long.